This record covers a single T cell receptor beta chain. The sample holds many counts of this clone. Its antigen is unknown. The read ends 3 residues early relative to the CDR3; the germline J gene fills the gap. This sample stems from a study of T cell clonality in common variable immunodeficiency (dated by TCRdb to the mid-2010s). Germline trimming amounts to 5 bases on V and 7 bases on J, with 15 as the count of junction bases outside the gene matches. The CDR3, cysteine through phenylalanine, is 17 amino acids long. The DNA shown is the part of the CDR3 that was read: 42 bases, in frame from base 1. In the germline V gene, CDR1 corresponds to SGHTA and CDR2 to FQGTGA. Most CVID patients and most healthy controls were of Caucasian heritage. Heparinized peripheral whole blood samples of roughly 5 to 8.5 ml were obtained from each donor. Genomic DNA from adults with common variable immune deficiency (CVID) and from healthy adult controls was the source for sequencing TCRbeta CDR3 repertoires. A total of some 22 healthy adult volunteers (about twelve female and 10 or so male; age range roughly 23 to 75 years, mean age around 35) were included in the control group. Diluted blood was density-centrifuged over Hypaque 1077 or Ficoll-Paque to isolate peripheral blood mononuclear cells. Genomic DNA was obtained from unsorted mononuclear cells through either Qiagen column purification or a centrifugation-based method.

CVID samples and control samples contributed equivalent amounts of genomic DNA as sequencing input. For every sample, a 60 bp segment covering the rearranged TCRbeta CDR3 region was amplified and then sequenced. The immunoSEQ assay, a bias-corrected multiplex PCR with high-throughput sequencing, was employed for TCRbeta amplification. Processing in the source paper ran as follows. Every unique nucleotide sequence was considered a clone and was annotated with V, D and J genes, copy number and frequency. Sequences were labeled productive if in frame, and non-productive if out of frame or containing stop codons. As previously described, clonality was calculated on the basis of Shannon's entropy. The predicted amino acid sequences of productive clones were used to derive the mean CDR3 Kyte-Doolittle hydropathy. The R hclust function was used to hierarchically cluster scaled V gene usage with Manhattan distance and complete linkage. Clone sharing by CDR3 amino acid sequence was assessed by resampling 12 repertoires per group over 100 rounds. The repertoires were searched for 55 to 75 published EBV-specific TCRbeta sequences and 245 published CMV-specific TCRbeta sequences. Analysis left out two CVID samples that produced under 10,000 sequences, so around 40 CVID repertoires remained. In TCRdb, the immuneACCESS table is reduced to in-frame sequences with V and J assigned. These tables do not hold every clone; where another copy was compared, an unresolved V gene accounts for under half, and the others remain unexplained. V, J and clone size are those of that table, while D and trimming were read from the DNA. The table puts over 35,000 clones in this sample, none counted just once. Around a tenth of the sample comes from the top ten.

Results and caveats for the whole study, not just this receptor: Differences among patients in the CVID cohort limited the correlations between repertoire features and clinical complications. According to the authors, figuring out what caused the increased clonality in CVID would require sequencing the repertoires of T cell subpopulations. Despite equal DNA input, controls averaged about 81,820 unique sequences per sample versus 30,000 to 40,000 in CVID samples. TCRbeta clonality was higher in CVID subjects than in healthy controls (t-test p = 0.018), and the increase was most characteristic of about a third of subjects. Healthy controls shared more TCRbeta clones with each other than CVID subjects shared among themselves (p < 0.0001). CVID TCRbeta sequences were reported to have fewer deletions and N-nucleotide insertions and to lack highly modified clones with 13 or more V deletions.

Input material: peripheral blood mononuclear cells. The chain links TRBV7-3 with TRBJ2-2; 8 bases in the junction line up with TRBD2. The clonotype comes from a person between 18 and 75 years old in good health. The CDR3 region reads CASSPKNSGSFGGELFF. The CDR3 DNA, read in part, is TGTGCCAGCAGCCCGAAAAACAGCGGGAGTTTCGGCGGGGAG. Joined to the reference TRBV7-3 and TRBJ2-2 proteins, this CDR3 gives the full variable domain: GAGVSQTPSNKVTEKGKYVELRCDPISGHTALYWYRQSLGQGPEFLIYFQGTGAADDSGLPNDRFFAVRPEGSVSTLKIQRTERGDSAVYLCASSPKNSGSFGGELFFGEGSRLTVL.